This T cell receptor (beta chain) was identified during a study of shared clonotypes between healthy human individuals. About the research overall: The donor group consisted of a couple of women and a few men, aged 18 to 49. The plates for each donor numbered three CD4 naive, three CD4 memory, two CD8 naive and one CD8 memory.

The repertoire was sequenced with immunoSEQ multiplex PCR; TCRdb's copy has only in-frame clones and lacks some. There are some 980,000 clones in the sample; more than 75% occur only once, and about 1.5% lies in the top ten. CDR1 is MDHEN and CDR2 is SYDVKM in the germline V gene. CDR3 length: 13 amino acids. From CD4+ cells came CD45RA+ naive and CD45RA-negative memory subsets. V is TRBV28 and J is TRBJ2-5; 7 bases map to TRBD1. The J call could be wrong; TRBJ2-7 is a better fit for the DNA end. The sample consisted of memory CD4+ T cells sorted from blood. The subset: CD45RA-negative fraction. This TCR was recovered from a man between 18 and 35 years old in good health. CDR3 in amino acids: CASRTTGTYEQYF. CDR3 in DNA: TGTGCCAGCAGAACGACAGGGACCTACGAGCAGTACTTC.